These T cell receptor beta chains were read from a single sample in a study of blood T cells in healthy people across ages. In TCRdb, the 5' RACE reads were re-called with MiXCR into one record per CDR3 protein. The sample consists of roughly 1,700,000 distinct CDR3 sequences, over 25% of them appearing once. The sample consisted of blood. The receptors were sampled from a woman aged 25 to 39 in good health. CDR3s include the opening cysteine and the closing phenylalanine or tryptophan. The D gene is left open where the match is weak. Clone size is given for some rows only: seen once, a few or many times, or a class if the clone is expanded.

clone_size	v_call	j_call	d_call	cdr3_aa	cdr3_nt
NA	TRBV6-6	TRBJ2-7	NA	CASSYSRQAGEQYF	TGTGCCAGCAGTTACTCGAGGCAGGCGGGTGAGCAGTACTTC
NA	TRBV10-3	TRBJ1-5	NA	CATRGGGNQPQHF	TGTGCCACGAGGGGTGGGGGCAATCAGCCCCAGCATTTT
few	TRBV7-2	TRBJ2-1	TRBD2	CATQEGLAKYNEQFF	TGTGCCACACAGGAGGGACTAGCGAAATACAATGAGCAGTTCTTC
many	TRBV4-3	TRBJ1-2	TRBD1	CASSHQTGGDYGYTF	TGCGCCAGCAGCCATCAGACAGGGGGGGACTATGGCTACACCTTC
many	TRBV9	TRBJ2-7	TRBD1	CASSVGRQGADEQYF	TGTGCCAGCAGCGTAGGGAGACAGGGGGCAGACGAGCAGTACTTC
NA	TRBV28	TRBJ2-5	NA	CATHRGGQETQYF	TGTGCCACCCATAGGGGGGGGCAAGAGACCCAGTACTTC
NA	TRBV5-5	TRBJ1-2	TRBD1	CASREHGTVSFGYTF	TGTGCCAGCAGGGAACACGGGACAGTTTCGTTTGGCTACACCTTC
once	TRBV7-6	TRBJ1-1	NA	CASSLGLEGTTEAFF	TGTGCCAGCAGCTTAGGTTTGGAGGGGACCACCGAAGCTTTCTTT
NA	TRBV9	TRBJ2-4	TRBD2	CASSASGGATYGQYF	TGTGCCAGCAGTGCTAGCGGGGGAGCGACCTACGGGCAGTACTTC
many	TRBV7-2	TRBJ2-1	TRBD2	CASSLARSGRAGEQFF	TGTGCCAGCAGCTTAGCGAGGAGCGGGAGGGCCGGTGAGCAGTTCTTC
few	TRBV7-2	TRBJ2-5	TRBD1	CASTPGGASETQYF	TGTGCCAGCACGCCAGGGGGCGCGTCAGAGACCCAGTACTTC
many	TRBV5-5	TRBJ2-7	TRBD2	CASSRLRTSGGINYEQYF	TGTGCCAGCAGCCGACTTAGGACTAGCGGGGGAATCAACTACGAGCAGTACTTC
few	TRBV12-3/TRBV12-4	TRBJ2-7	TRBD2	CASSLAFPSGGAWEQYF	TGTGCCAGCAGTTTAGCCTTTCCTAGCGGGGGGGCGTGGGAGCAGTACTTC
NA	TRBV18	TRBJ2-3	TRBD2	CASSPNGGAEGTQYF	TGTGCCAGCTCACCGAACGGGGGGGCCGAGGGTACGCAGTATTTT
few	TRBV6-5	TRBJ2-3	NA	CASSVVMVTDTQYF	TGTGCCAGCAGTGTGGTGATGGTCACAGATACGCAGTATTTT
NA	TRBV7-9	TRBJ2-7	NA	CASSLRLSRGEQYF	TGTGCCAGCAGCTTAAGGCTGTCCCGCGGCGAGCAGTACTTC
few	TRBV29-1	TRBJ1-1	NA	CSVQKGGTEAFF	TGCAGCGTTCAAAAGGGGGGCACTGAAGCTTTCTTT
NA	TRBV2	TRBJ2-3	TRBD2	CALGRRGSTDTQYF	TGTGCCCTGGGGAGGCGGGGGAGCACAGATACGCAGTATTTT
NA	TRBV20-1	TRBJ2-5	NA	CSATTGSQETQYF	TGCAGTGCTACTACCGGGAGCCAAGAGACCCAGTACTTC
NA	TRBV5-1	TRBJ1-4	TRBD1	CASSRQGAANEKLFF	TGCGCCAGCAGCCGGCAGGGGGCAGCTAATGAAAAACTGTTTTTT
NA	TRBV27	TRBJ1-4	NA	CASSLETGLGDEKLFF	TGTGCCAGCAGTTTAGAGACAGGCCTGGGGGATGAAAAACTGTTTTTT
NA	TRBV7-2	TRBJ2-2	NA	CASSLGGRGELFF	TGTGCCAGCAGCTTAGGGGGGCGCGGGGAGCTGTTTTTT
many	TRBV5-4	TRBJ2-7	TRBD2	CASSLGTSYGLGEQYF	TGTGCCAGCAGCTTGGGGACTAGCTATGGGTTGGGCGAGCAGTACTTC
few	TRBV5-4	TRBJ2-5	TRBD2	CASSHGLGPNQETQYF	TGTGCCAGCAGCCACGGACTAGGCCCCAATCAAGAGACCCAGTACTTC
many	TRBV29-1	TRBJ2-7	NA	CSVVGTTYEQYF	TGCAGCGTTGTCGGGACAACCTACGAGCAGTACTTC
NA	TRBV7-2	TRBJ2-1	NA	CASSLVAGYDEQFF	TGTGCCAGCAGCTTAGTGGCAGGGTACGATGAGCAGTTCTTC
NA	TRBV7-3	TRBJ2-2	NA	CASSLITGSGTGELFF	TGTGCCAGCAGCTTAATAACAGGGTCGGGCACCGGGGAGCTGTTTTTT
few	TRBV5-1	TRBJ2-1	NA	CASSPGGFFYNEQFF	TGCGCCAGCAGCCCCGGGGGATTCTTCTACAATGAGCAGTTCTTC
few	TRBV9	TRBJ2-7	NA	CASSVDDGLYEQYF	TGTGCCAGCAGCGTAGATGACGGGCTATACGAGCAGTACTTC
NA	TRBV20-1	TRBJ2-1	NA	CSARDGQVYNEQFF	TGCAGTGCTAGAGATGGGCAGGTATACAATGAGCAGTTCTTC
NA	TRBV30	TRBJ1-1	NA	CAWSWGGAEAFF	TGTGCCTGGAGTTGGGGTGGGGCTGAAGCTTTCTTT
few	TRBV29-1	TRBJ2-7	TRBD1	CSAQRGGPYEQYF	TGCAGCGCCCAGAGAGGGGGCCCCTACGAGCAGTACTTC
NA	TRBV28	TRBJ2-3	TRBD2	CASSFGDYTDAQYF	TGTGCCAGCAGTTTTGGGGACTACACAGATGCGCAGTATTTT
few	TRBV12-3/TRBV12-4	TRBJ2-3	TRBD2	CASSFTSGLPTDTQYF	TGTGCCAGCAGTTTTACTAGCGGGTTACCCACAGATACGCAGTATTTT
once	TRBV5-1	TRBJ1-1	NA	CASSFSISGVNTEAFF	TGCGCCAGCAGCTTTAGTATCTCCGGGGTGAACACTGAAGCTTTCTTT
NA	TRBV6-5	TRBJ2-5	NA	CASSPGVSSEQYF	TGTGCCAGCAGTCCAGGGGTATCCAGTGAGCAGTACTTC
NA	TRBV7-2	TRBJ2-5	TRBD2	CASSLASGSANEQYF	TGTGCCAGCAGCTTAGCTAGCGGGAGTGCCAATGAGCAGTACTTC
NA	TRBV20-1	TRBJ2-3	NA	CSARVPGYTDTQYF	TGCAGTGCTAGAGTCCCGGGGTACACAGATACGCAGTATTTT
NA	TRBV12-3/TRBV12-4	TRBJ1-2	NA	CASNPTGRSNYGYTF	TGTGCCAGCAACCCTACCGGTCGCTCGAACTATGGCTACACCTTC
many	TRBV12-3/TRBV12-4	TRBJ2-3	NA	CASSLSAGGTDTQYF	TGTGCCAGCAGTTTATCGGCAGGAGGCACAGATACGCAGTATTTT
NA	TRBV7-9	TRBJ2-3	NA	CASSFETTTDTQYF	TGTGCCAGCAGCTTCGAGACTACCACAGATACGCAGTATTTT
NA	TRBV7-6	TRBJ2-3	NA	CASSLALSDTQYF	TGTGCCAGCAGCTTAGCCCTCTCAGATACGCAGTATTTT
NA	TRBV4-2	TRBJ1-3	NA	CASSPGMASSGNTIYF	TGTGCCAGCAGCCCTGGCATGGCCAGCTCTGGAAACACCATATATTTT
NA	TRBV13	TRBJ1-2	TRBD1	CASSPTGTENNYGYTF	TGTGCCAGCAGTCCCACCGGGACAGAAAATAACTATGGCTACACCTTC
NA	TRBV20-1	TRBJ1-2	NA	CSCVRVGANYGYTF	TGCAGTTGCGTACGGGTTGGGGCTAACTATGGCTACACCTTC